This TCR beta chain was captured by sequencing in a study of blood T cells in healthy people across ages (dated by TCRdb to the mid-2010s). As for the study more broadly: In model experiments, template switching captured about one uniquely barcoded TCR beta cDNA molecule for every two T cells. The study measured age-related changes in TCR beta repertoire diversity using deep sequencing normalized with unique cDNA molecular identifiers. Four age groups were formed from the donors: young (average about 15 years), middle-aged (more than 35), aged (more than 55) and long-lived (approximately 80). To avoid experimental bias, donors of different ages were spread randomly across the sequencing lanes. For two donors (one aged 18 to 29 and one aged 80 or older), the study analyzed two additional independent replicas of 1 million unique cDNA reads from the same blood draw. Broader findings and caveats from the paper: Because donor CMV infection status was unknown, age-related changes in expanded clonotypes were potentially confounded. Because profiling used bulk unsorted PBMCs, naive and antigen-experienced compartments could not be compared conclusively. Estimates of total diversity based on one million sequenced T cells were regarded as lower bounds and as underestimates. The long-lived group showed more naive CD4+ T cells, fewer expanded clones and increased TCR diversity than the aged group, suggesting age selection. A strong correlation was found between observed TCR beta diversity and the percentage of naive T cells measured by flow cytometry. As age increased, observed TCR beta diversity per million T cells dropped in a roughly linear way, and a significant reduction was already evident by age 40.

Concerning this clonotype itself: It has no known antigen specificity. There are no base qualities to consult, and no much larger clone falls within one base.

At the junction V is shortened by 1 base and J by 10 bases; bases outside the gene matches: 5. For CDR1 and CDR2, the germline V gene lists SGHTA and FQGNSA. Counted from cysteine to phenylalanine, this CDR3 has 13 amino acids. Only the CDR3 DNA stays, 39 bases, in frame from base 1. To prepare the library, 5' RACE was applied. The data were produced on an Illumina HiSeq 2500. The second PCR ran for about 6 to 12 cycles and used a J-beta primer mix along with a sample-barcoded 5' primer. Each TCR beta cDNA molecule received a unique molecular identifier from a template-switch 5' adaptor carrying 12 random nucleotides. Each sample yielded at least 2.5 million CDR3-containing paired-end reads. First-strand cDNA synthesis was performed from all RNA using the Mint cDNA synthesis kit, with priming by a TRBC-specific oligonucleotide. Following uracil-DNA glycosylase treatment, all cDNA underwent a first 18-cycle PCR with the universal primers M1SS and BC2_uni_R. Per the authors' processing: Each sample was normalized by randomly selecting 1 million high-quality reads, each carrying a distinct molecular identifier. Instead of being binned into consensus sequences, reads that shared molecular identifiers were thrown out. MiTCR, set to a Q25 quality threshold and the strictest error-elimination algorithm, was used for CDR3 identification, clonotype clustering and error correction. A nonparametric unseen species model with Euler transformation was used to estimate lower-bound total TCR beta diversity. In TCRdb, the public reads were trimmed at Q25 with fastp and aligned with MiXCR, with productive beta chains retained. One record per CDR3 amino acid sequence lists the most common genes and DNA. TCRdb assigned the V and J calls; the authors' analysis was not used. This sample comprises about 640,000 distinct CDR3 sequences, 58% of them detected only once. Jointly, the top ten make up approximately 37% of the sample.

The donors were roughly 39 Caucasian individuals from Russia, aged 6 to 90 years, who were systemically healthy. Each donor gave roughly 9.5 milliliters of peripheral blood, collected into EDTA-treated Vacutainer tubes. Ficoll-Paque density-gradient centrifugation was used to isolate PBMCs, with at least 6 million per sample. Total RNA was extracted from PBMCs with Trizol reagent, with at least 6 micrograms obtained per sample. The percentages of naive CD45RAhigh/CD27high T cells were determined by flow cytometry on a PBMC aliquot from every donor. The clonotype comes from a man in his sixties in good health. The rearranged segments are TRBV7-2 and TRBJ1-1, with 8 central nucleotides matching TRBD1. Sequencing input: blood. CDR3 loop: CASSLETGDRAFF. The nucleotides are TGTGCCAGCAGCTTAGAGACAGGGGATCGAGCTTTCTTT.